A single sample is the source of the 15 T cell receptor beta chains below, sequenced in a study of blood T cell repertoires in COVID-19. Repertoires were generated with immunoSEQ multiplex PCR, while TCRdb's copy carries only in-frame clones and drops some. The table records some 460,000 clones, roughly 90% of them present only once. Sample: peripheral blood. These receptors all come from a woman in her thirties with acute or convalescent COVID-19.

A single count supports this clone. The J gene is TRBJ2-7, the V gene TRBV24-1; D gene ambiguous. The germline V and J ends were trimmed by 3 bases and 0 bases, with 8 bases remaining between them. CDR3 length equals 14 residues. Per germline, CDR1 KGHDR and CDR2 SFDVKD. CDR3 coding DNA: TGTGCCACCAGTGATGGCAGAAGCTCCTACGAGCAGTACTTC. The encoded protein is CATSDGRSSYEQYF.

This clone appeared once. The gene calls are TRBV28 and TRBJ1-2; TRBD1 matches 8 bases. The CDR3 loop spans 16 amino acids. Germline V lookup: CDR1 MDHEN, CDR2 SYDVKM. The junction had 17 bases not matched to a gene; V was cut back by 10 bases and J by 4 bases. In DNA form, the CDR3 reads TGTGCCATACGAGGGTTTACGGACAGGGCGGTCTATGGCTACACCTTC. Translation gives CAIRGFTDRAVYGYTF.

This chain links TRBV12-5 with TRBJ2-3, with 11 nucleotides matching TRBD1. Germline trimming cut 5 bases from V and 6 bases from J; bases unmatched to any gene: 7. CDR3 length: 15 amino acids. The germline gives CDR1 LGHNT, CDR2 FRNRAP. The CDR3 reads CASGDGTGGTDTQYF. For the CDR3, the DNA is TGTGCTAGTGGTGACGGGACAGGGGGGACGGATACGCAGTATTTT. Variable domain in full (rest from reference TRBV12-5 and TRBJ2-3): DARVTQTPRHKVTEMGQEVTMRCQPILGHNTVFWYRQTMMQGLELLAYFRNRAPLDDSGMPKDRFSAEMPDATLATLKIQPSEPRDSAVYFCASGDGTGGTDTQYFGPGTRLTVL.

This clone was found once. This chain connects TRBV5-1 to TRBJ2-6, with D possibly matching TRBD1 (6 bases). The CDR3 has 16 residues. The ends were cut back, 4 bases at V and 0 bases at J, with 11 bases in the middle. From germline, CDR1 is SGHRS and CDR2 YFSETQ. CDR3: CASSMTGSSGANVLTF. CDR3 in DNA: TGCGCCAGCAGCATGACAGGTAGCTCTGGGGCCAACGTCCTGACTTTC. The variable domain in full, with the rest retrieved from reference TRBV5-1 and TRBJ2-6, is KAGVTQTPRYLIKTRGQQVTLSCSPISGHRSVSWYQQTPGQGLQFLFEYFSETQRNKGNFPGRFSGRQFSNSRSEMNVSTLELGDSALYLCASSMTGSSGANVLTFGAGSRLTVL.

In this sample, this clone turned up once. CDR3 sequence reads: CASSFHRVTNTGELFF. The CDR3 DNA reads as TGCGCCAGCAGCTTTCACAGGGTAACGAACACCGGGGAGCTGTTTTTT. This chain connects TRBV5-1 to TRBJ2-2; the D gene is possibly TRBD1 (6 bases). Trimming removed 2 bases at V and 0 bases at J, with 11 bases between. The germline gives CDR1 SGHRS, CDR2 YFSETQ. CDR3 size: 16 residues.

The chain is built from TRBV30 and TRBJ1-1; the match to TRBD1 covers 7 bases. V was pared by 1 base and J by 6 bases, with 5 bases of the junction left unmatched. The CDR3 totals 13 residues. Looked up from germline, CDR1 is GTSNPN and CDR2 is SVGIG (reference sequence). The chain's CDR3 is CAWSGRRGPEAFF. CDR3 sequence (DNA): TGTGCCTGGAGTGGCCGGAGGGGGCCTGAAGCTTTCTTT.

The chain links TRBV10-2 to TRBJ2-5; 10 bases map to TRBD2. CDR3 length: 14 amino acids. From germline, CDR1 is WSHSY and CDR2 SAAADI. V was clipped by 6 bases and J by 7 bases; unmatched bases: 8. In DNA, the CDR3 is TGCGCCAGCAGAAGCGGGGGGGCCGTAGGGACCCAGTACTTC. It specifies CASRSGGAVGTQYF.

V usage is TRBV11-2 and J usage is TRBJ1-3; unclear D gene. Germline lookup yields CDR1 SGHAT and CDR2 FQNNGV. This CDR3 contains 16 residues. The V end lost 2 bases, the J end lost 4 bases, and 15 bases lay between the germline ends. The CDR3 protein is CASSLFVGVGGNTIYF. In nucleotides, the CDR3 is TGTGCCAGCAGCTTATTCGTCGGGGTAGGAGGAAACACCATATATTTT.

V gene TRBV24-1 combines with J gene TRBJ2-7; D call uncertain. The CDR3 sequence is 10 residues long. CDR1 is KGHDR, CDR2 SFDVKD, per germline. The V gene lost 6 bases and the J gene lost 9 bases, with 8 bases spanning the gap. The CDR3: CATSLAPQYF. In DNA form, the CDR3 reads TGTGCCACCAGTCTGGCACCGCAGTACTTC.

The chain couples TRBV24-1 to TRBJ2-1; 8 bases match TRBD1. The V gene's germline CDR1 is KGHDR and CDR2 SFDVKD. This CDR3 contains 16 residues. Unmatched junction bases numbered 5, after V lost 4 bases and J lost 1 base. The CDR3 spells CATSEAGTGSYNEQFF. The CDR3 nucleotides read TGTGCCACCAGTGAAGCCGGGACAGGTTCCTACAATGAGCAGTTCTTC.

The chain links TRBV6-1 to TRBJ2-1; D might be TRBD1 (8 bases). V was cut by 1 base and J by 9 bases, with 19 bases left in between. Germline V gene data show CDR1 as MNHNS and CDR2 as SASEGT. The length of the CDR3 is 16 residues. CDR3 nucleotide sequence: TGTGCCAGCAGTGAAGTTCTTGGGACAGGCGGGGGTGAGCAGTTCTTC. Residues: CASSEVLGTGGGEQFF.

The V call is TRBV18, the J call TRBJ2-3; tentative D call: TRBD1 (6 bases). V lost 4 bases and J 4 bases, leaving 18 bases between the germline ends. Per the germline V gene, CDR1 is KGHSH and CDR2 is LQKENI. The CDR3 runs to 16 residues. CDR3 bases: TGTGCCAGCTCACAACACAGGGAAATCACCGCAGATACGCAGTATTTT. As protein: CASSQHREITADTQYF.

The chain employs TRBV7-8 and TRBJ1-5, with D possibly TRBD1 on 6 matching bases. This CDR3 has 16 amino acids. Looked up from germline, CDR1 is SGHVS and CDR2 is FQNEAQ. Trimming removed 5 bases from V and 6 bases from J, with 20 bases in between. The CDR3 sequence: CASSTHPGRGRQPQHF. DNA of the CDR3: TGTGCCAGCAGCACTCACCCGGGGCGGGGGCGTCAGCCCCAGCATTTT.

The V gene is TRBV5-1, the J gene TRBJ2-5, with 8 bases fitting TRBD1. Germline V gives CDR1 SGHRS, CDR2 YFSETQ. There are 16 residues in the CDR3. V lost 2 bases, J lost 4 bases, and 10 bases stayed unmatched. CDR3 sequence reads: CASSFGFGQGLETQYF. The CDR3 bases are TGCGCCAGCAGCTTCGGCTTTGGACAGGGCCTAGAGACCCAGTACTTC.

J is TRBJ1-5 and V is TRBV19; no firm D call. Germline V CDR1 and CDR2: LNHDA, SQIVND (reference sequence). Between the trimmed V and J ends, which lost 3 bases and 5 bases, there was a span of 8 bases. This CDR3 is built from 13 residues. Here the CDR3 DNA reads TGTGCCAGTAGTATCACGAACTATCAGCCCCAGCATTTT. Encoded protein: CASSITNYQPQHF.